This is a list of T cell receptor beta chains from one sample in a study of T cell repertoires in cytomegalovirus infection. TCRdb ran MiXCR on the reads and lists one entry per CDR3 protein. This sample has about 55,000 distinct CDR3 sequences, with roughly 20% found just once. For these TCRs, the target antigens are not known. The material sequenced was CD8+ T cells from cultured PBMCs, taken from culture after CMV antigen stimulation. The receptors were gathered from a human donor in good health (CMV status not recorded). Some clones in this sample may be carry-over from other donors' samples. Each CDR3 is given with its conserved first and last residue. Fields, in order: clone size, D gene, J gene, V gene, CDR3 protein, CDR3 DNA. The D gene is left open where the match is weak. Size is stated for part of the rows, as once, few or many counts, or as a class when the clone is expanded.

>.|TRBD2|TRBJ2-1|TRBV6-1
CASRVAGEQFF
TGTGCCAGCAGAGTAGCGGGTGAGCAGTTCTTC
>.|TRBD1|TRBJ2-1|TRBV7-9
CASSWTGGFHNEQFF
TGTGCCAGCAGCTGGACAGGGGGTTTCCACAATGAGCAGTTCTTC
>.|.|TRBJ2-7|TRBV5-5
CASSHGVAGPYEQYF
TGTGCCAGCAGCCACGGAGTAGCCGGGCCCTACGAGCAGTACTTC
>few|TRBD2|TRBJ2-1|TRBV12-3/TRBV12-4
CASSGTSGLEQFF
TGTGCCAGCAGTGGGACTAGCGGGCTTGAGCAGTTCTTC
>.|.|TRBJ2-1|TRBV12-5
CASGLVKTGDRTLYNEQFF
TGTGCTAGTGGTTTGGTGAAGACAGGAGACCGAACCCTTTACAATGAGCAGTTCTTC
>.|TRBD2|TRBJ2-1|TRBV12-3/TRBV12-4
CASSLVPSGRAGNEQFF
TGTGCCAGCAGTTTAGTCCCTAGCGGGAGGGCCGGAAATGAGCAGTTCTTC
>.|TRBD2|TRBJ2-1|TRBV11-2
CASSYLLAGGLKSSYNEQFF
TGTGCCAGCAGCTACCTACTAGCGGGGGGGTTAAAAAGCTCCTACAATGAGCAGTTCTTC
>few|.|TRBJ1-2|TRBV29-1
CSVQYQYGYTF
TGCAGCGTACAGTACCAATATGGCTACACCTTC
>few|.|TRBJ2-1|TRBV7-7
CASSLHKGKSSYNEQFF
TGTGCCAGCAGCTTACACAAGGGGAAAAGCTCCTACAATGAGCAGTTCTTC
>.|.|TRBJ2-2|TRBV7-2
CASSPRWELSTGELFF
TGTGCCAGCAGTCCACGGTGGGAGTTAAGCACCGGGGAGCTGTTTTTT
>few|.|TRBJ1-1|TRBV12-3/TRBV12-4
CASSPPPGAMNTEAFF
TGTGCCAGCAGTCCACCCCCAGGAGCCATGAACACTGAAGCTTTCTTT
>few|.|TRBJ2-1|TRBV2
CASSEGALDEQFF
TGTGCCAGCAGTGAAGGGGCTCTGGATGAGCAGTTCTTC
>.|TRBD1|TRBJ2-1|TRBV11-2
CASSYSTGGSSYNEQFF
TGTGCCAGCAGCTACTCTACAGGGGGGAGCTCCTACAATGAGCAGTTCTTC
>.|.|TRBJ1-2|TRBV7-2
CASSLAGGGSYGYTF
TGTGCCAGCAGCTTAGCGGGGGGCGGCAGCTATGGCTACACCTTC
>few|.|TRBJ1-4|TRBV7-3
CASSLTNGLSEKLFF
TGTGCCAGCAGCTTAACTAATGGGTTAAGCGAAAAACTGTTTTTT
>.|.|TRBJ2-3|TRBV19
CASTIGGQDTQYF
TGTGCCAGTACCATCGGCGGGCAAGATACGCAGTATTTT
>many|.|TRBJ1-2|TRBV7-9
CASSLLGQGGGYTF
TGTGCCAGCAGCTTATTAGGGCAGGGTGGCGGCTACACCTTC
>.|TRBD2|TRBJ2-5|TRBV6-5
CASSYSGASGRETQYF
TGTGCCAGCAGTTACTCGGGGGCTAGCGGGAGGGAGACCCAGTACTTC
>few|TRBD2|TRBJ2-7|TRBV28
CARPLAGVFHEQYF
TGTGCCAGACCATTAGCGGGAGTGTTCCACGAGCAGTACTTC
>.|TRBD2|TRBJ2-5|TRBV28
CASSLFRTSREETQYF
TGTGCCAGCAGTTTATTTCGGACTAGCAGAGAAGAGACCCAGTACTTC